The clone carrying this TCR beta chain was counted only a few times. Its antigen is not known. This sample was included in a study of T cell repertoires in cytomegalovirus infection. V lost 6 bases and J lost 3, with 14 bases in between. This CDR3 is 14 amino acids long. TCRdb reprocessed the reads with MiXCR, giving one entry per CDR3 protein. The data contain under 150,000 distinct CDR3 sequences, roughly a quarter of them singletons. V is TRBV12-3 or TRBV12-4 and J is TRBJ1-2; D may be TRBD1 (5 bases). This clonotype was obtained from a human donor in good health (CMV status not recorded). Some clones in this sample may be carry-over from other donors' samples. The specimen sequenced was PBMCs, sequenced either directly or after in vitro stimulation (not recorded which). CDR3 sequence reads: CASRGRGEYYGYTF. The CDR3 DNA reads TGTGCCAGCAGGGGGCGGGGGGAGTACTATGGCTACACCTTC.